The T cell receptor beta chain under discussion was sequenced for a study of cytomegalovirus exposure and HLA in healthy donors. The V end lost 1 base, the J end lost 5 bases, and 5 bases lay between the germline ends. This CDR3 spans 13 amino acids. Germline lookup yields CDR1 SGHVS and CDR2 FNYEAQ. General study results and limits: Later analysis associated a missense DCLRE1C variant with TCR beta V- and J-gene trimming.

This PCR relied on a set of 60 Vbeta primers and 13 Jbeta primers. The table came from immunoSEQ multiplex PCR; TCRdb's copy has only in-frame clones and leaves some out. The sample contains almost 200,000 clones, about 76% of which appear only once. On this clone: Antigen unknown.

Sequencing was carried out using PBMCs. The clonotype comes from a male donor in good health and CMV-seropositive. The chain couples TRBV7-6 to TRBJ2-2; no firm D call. CDR3 residues: CASSLDLTGELFF. The CDR3 region has the DNA TGTGCCAGCAGCTTAGACTTAACCGGGGAGCTGTTTTTT.